Listed below are T cell receptor beta chains from one sample, sequenced in a study of CD8+CD57+ T cells in acquired aplastic anemia. TCRdb re-analysed the reads in MiXCR, keeping a single row per CDR3 protein. The sample carries hundreds of thousands of distinct CDR3 sequences, roughly 64% recorded once. Sequenced material: sorted CD4+, CD8+, or CD8+CD57+ T cells (not recorded which) from PBMCs. These receptors all come from a human donor in good health, serving as a control. Both conserved end residues are part of each CDR3. The D gene is left open where the match is weak. Some rows mark clone size as missing; the rest say once, few, many or name a class of expanded clone.

V: TRBV2
J: TRBJ2-5
size: -
D: -
CDR3: CASKANRGETQYF
DNA: TGTGCCAGCAAAGCGAACCGGGGGGAGACCCAGTACTTC

V: TRBV15
J: TRBJ2-1
size: -
D: TRBD2
CDR3: CATSSDPGLGSDEQFF
DNA: TGTGCCACCAGCAGCGATCCGGGACTAGGATCAGATGAGCAGTTCTTC

V: TRBV19
J: TRBJ1-6
size: once
D: -
CDR3: CASSMDSPGSYNSPRHF
DNA: TGTGCCAGTAGTATGGACAGTCCGGGCTCCTATAATTCCCCCCGCCACTTT

V: TRBV11-2
J: TRBJ2-5
size: many
D: TRBD2
CDR3: CASSLGALAGLAETQYF
DNA: TGTGCCAGCAGCTTAGGCGCACTAGCGGGGCTGGCAGAGACCCAGTACTTC

V: TRBV15
J: TRBJ2-3
size: -
D: -
CDR3: CAGSSLGGRIDTQYF
DNA: TGTGCCGGCAGCAGCCTCGGGGGGCGCATAGATACGCAGTATTTT

V: TRBV7-2
J: TRBJ1-3
size: once
D: -
CDR3: CASSGAWGRSYSGNTIYF
DNA: TGTGCCAGCAGCGGGGCGTGGGGACGGTCTTACTCTGGAAACACCATATATTTT

V: TRBV7-6
J: TRBJ2-6
size: -
D: -
CDR3: CASSVTGGTGDNVLTF
DNA: TGTGCCAGCAGCGTGACGGGGGGCACTGGGGACAACGTCCTGACTTTC

V: TRBV20-1
J: TRBJ2-7
size: many
D: -
CDR3: CSATPRDNRQYF
DNA: TGCAGTGCTACCCCTCGGGACAATCGGCAGTACTTC

V: TRBV15
J: TRBJ1-1
size: once
D: TRBD1
CDR3: CATSRAATGAEAFF
DNA: TGTGCCACCAGCAGAGCAGCGACAGGGGCTGAAGCTTTCTTT

V: TRBV5-5
J: TRBJ2-7
size: -
D: TRBD2
CDR3: CASSFHRGGGRYEHYF
DNA: TGTGCCAGCAGCTTTCACCGGGGCGGGGGGCGCTACGAGCATTACTTC